Following are 8 T cell receptor beta chains from one sample sequenced in a study of CD8 T cells in ankylosing spondylitis. TCRdb processed the 5' RACE reads anew with MiXCR; each CDR3 protein has one entry. The sample has 150,000 or so distinct CDR3 sequences, 9.5% to 13% seen once. The sample comprised blood, either unsorted or a sorted T cell fraction (not recorded which). These receptor sequences come from a male donor with ankylosing spondylitis or in good health (not recorded which).

This clonotype turned up a few times. The chain links TRBV5-1 to TRBJ2-7, with 7 bases that match TRBD1. Per the germline V gene, CDR1 is SGHRS and CDR2 is YFSETQ. The CDR3 extends over 13 amino acids. Trimming removed 4 bases from V and 4 bases from J; junction bases left unmatched: 5. For the CDR3, the DNA is TGCGCCAGCAGCGGAAGACAGGGTTACGAGCAGTACTTC. Protein sequence: CASSGRQGYEQYF.

This clonotype appeared many times. The genes are TRBV5-1 and TRBJ1-4; D gene unclear. The V and J ends lost 2 bases and 3 bases respectively, with 11 bases between them. Germline V gene sequence: CDR1 SGHRS, CDR2 YFSETQ. The CDR3 is 15 amino acids. The CDR3 sequence: CASSLQRLANEKLFF. In nucleotides, the CDR3 is TGCGCCAGCAGCTTACAGAGATTAGCTAATGAAAAACTGTTTTTT.

This clonotype was seen a few times. The chain uses TRBV13 and TRBJ2-3, with 15 positions matching TRBD2. Losses at the gene ends were 2 bases for V and 4 bases for J; bases not matched to a gene: 7. In germline, CDR1 is PRHDT, CDR2 FYEKMQ (reference sequence). CDR3 length: 18 amino acids. CDR3 nucleotide sequence: TGTGCCAGCAGCTTAAGGACTAGCGGGGGGGCCGAAGCAGATACGCAGTATTTT. Protein: CASSLRTSGGAEADTQYF.

The table lists this clonotype with many counts. The rearrangement joins TRBV5-1 to TRBJ2-7; tentative D call: TRBD2 (5 bases). CDR3 length equals 14 residues. CDR1 is SGHRS and CDR2 is YFSETQ in the germline V gene. Trimming stripped 1 base from V and 0 bases from J, with 8 bases between. CDR3: CASSLIGNSYEQYF. The CDR3 DNA follows: TGCGCCAGCAGCTTGATCGGGAACTCCTACGAGCAGTACTTC.

A few counts support this clonotype. The chain joins TRBV18 to TRBJ2-4; D might be TRBD1 (8 bases). CDR1 is KGHSH and CDR2 is LQKENI in the germline V gene. The CDR3 extends over 15 amino acids. Trimming removed 3 bases at V and 5 bases at J, with 14 bases between. The CDR3 DNA is TGTGCCAGCTCACCCTCCACAGGGGGGGAAAACATTCAGTACTTC. This gives the protein CASSPSTGGENIQYF. The entire variable domain, with the rest obtained from reference TRBV18 and TRBJ2-4, is as follows: NAGVMQNPRHLVRRRGQEARLRCSPMKGHSHVYWYRQLPEEGLKFMVYLQKENIIDESGMPKERFSAEFPKEGPSILRIQQVVRGDSAAYFCASSPSTGGENIQYFGAGTRLSVL.

In its sample, this clonotype was seen many times. The chain is built from TRBV27 and TRBJ1-2, with TRBD1 identical over 10 bases. The CDR3 is 15 residues long. CDR1 and CDR2 (germline): MNHEY, SMNVEV (reference sequence). The DNA of the CDR3 is TGTGCTACCTTAGGGCCGGACAGGGGGAACTATGGCTACACCTTC. The encoded protein is CATLGPDRGNYGYTF.

The count of this clonotype is one. A junction boundary mismatches the germline segment, possibly from a read error. The chain has TRBV20-1 and TRBJ1-5; possible D gene TRBD1, 5 bases. This CDR3 has 13 amino acids. Germline CDR1 reads DFQATT; CDR2 reads SNEGSKA (reference sequence). CDR3 bases: TGCAGTGCTGGAGATACAGGAGGAAGGCCCCAGCATTTT. Its translation is CSAGDTGGRPQHF.

This clonotype was seen repeatedly, ten times or more. The chain combines TRBV6-2 or TRBV6-3 with TRBJ2-7; 7 bases match TRBD2. CDR3 length: 18 amino acids. After removal of 5 bases from V and 0 bases from J, the junction contained 16 bases not matched to a gene. Germline V gives CDR1 MNHEY, CDR2 SVGEGT. The CDR3, as DNA: TGTGCCAGCAGTGCCCGCGGGGGACGGGTGCGCTCCTCCTACGAGCAGTACTTC. Translating gives CASSARGGRVRSSYEQYF.